This T cell receptor (beta chain) appears in the sequencing data of a study of multiple sclerosis patients with progressive multifocal leukoencephalopathy. Time point in this sample: time of PML onset. T3 blood samples were collected at the time of PML onset. TCRdb's copy holds only in-frame clones and misses some; the assay was immunoSEQ multiplex PCR. The top ten clones hold about an eighth of a sample with 25,000 to 30,000 clones, around 83% of them seen once. V was cut by 5 bases and J by 2 bases, with 10 bases left in between. Germline CDR1 is GTSNPN and CDR2 is SVGIG (reference sequence). The CDR3 is 12 residues long.

The origin of this receptor is a woman in her 30s with progressive multifocal leukoencephalopathy. The chain carries TRBV30 and TRBJ2-7, with a possible D match to TRBD1 (6 bases). The sequencing used PBMCs, collected from a patient treated with natalizumab. The CDR3 reads CAWGDNTYEQYF. The CDR3 coding sequence is TGTGCCTGGGGGGACAATACCTACGAGCAGTACTTC.